This T cell receptor (beta chain) was identified during a study of T cell repertoires in cytomegalovirus infection. Overall study findings and caveats: HLA-C-restricted CMV-specific TCR beta clonotypes prevailed in the ex vivo response.

This clonotype appeared many times. The target antigen is unknown. Using its own MiXCR run on the reads, TCRdb lists one record per CDR3 protein. Among more than 75,000 distinct CDR3 sequences, less than 4.5% were seen once, and the ten largest hold 3.5% to 6%. V was pared by 8 bases and J by 0 bases, with 16 bases between. The V gene's germline CDR1 is MNHEY and CDR2 SVGEGT. This CDR3 is 15 amino acids long. Sequencing was done on a sample of PBMCs. The sequence was obtained from a human donor in good health (CMV status not recorded). Some clones in this sample may be carry-over from other donors' samples. V gene TRBV6-2 or TRBV6-3 combines with J gene TRBJ1-1; D not certain. CDR3 nucleotide sequence: TGTGCCAGCTCGCCAACCGGGGTTATGAACACTGAAGCTTTCTTT. Protein: CASSPTGVMNTEAFF.